These 26 T cell receptor beta chains came from one sample sequenced in a study of T cell clusters in autoimmune cytopenias. Roughly 38,000 genome equivalents of blood DNA were amplified for TRB. TRB rearrangements were amplified by touch-down multiplex PCR with mixed TRB-A/B primers. TCRdb re-called the multiplex PCR reads and shows each CDR3 protein once, DNA omitted. This table lists 5,000 to 6,500 distinct CDR3 sequences. The same specimen was also included in a second study, on T cell repertoires in aging, cancer and after chemotherapy.

Sequenced material: peripheral blood. These receptors all come from a human donor in good health.

This clonotype registers medium-sized by frequency. This rearrangement joins TRBV6-5 to TRBJ2-3; absent DNA, TCRdb's TRBD1 call cannot be checked. Germline CDR1 reads MNHEY; CDR2 reads SVGAGI. This CDR3 spans 14 amino acids. The CDR3 sequence: CASRGTLPGDTQYF.

Its frequency marks this clonotype as medium-sized. The rearrangement links TRBV19 to TRBJ2-5; TCRdb reports TRBD2, a call that lacks DNA to check it against. Per germline, CDR1 LNHDA and CDR2 SQIVND (reference sequence). CDR3 length: 16 amino acids. The CDR3 loop is CASSRRLAGGQETQYF.

The rearrangement joins TRBV10-3 to TRBJ2-3. From germline, CDR1 is ENHRY and CDR2 SYGVKD. This CDR3 has 13 amino acids. The chain's CDR3 is CAISESLLDTQYF.

J is TRBJ1-3 and V is TRBV18. Germline CDR1 is KGHSH and CDR2 is LQKENI. The CDR3 runs 17 residues. The CDR3: CASSPALTVVSGNTIYF.

This clonotype is identified as medium-sized from frequency. V usage is TRBV6-5 and J usage is TRBJ2-5; as DNA is missing, the TRBD2 call by TCRdb cannot be tested. Germline V gene lookup returns CDR1 MNHEY and CDR2 SVGAGI. This CDR3 has 13 residues. The chain's CDR3 is CASSYSTSGGQYF.

The J gene is TRBJ2-3, the V gene TRBV13; the D call from TCRdb, TRBD2, cannot be confirmed without DNA. The CDR3 is made up of 14 amino acids. Germline V CDR1 and CDR2: PRHDT, FYEKMQ (reference sequence). CDR3: CASSLQRYTDTQYF.

This clonotype is identified as medium-sized from frequency. The V call is TRBV29-1, the J call TRBJ1-3. Germline loops: CDR1 SQVTM, CDR2 ANQGSEA. This CDR3 contains 14 residues. CDR3 loop: CSVLLAKPGNTIYF.

This chain joins TRBV27 and TRBJ2-7; TCRdb names TRBD1, which stays unverified in the absence of DNA. Germline V gives CDR1 MNHEY, CDR2 SMNVEV (reference sequence). This CDR3 comprises 14 residues. Here the CDR3 reads CASRRGAGQNEQYF.

This clonotype is deemed medium-sized by its frequency. The chain recombines TRBV11-2 with TRBJ2-5. The CDR3 has 15 amino acids. Germline CDR1 reads SGHAT; CDR2 reads FQNNGV. The chain's CDR3 is CASSFLGSRVETQYF. Combining the CDR3 with reference TRBV11-2 and TRBJ2-5 gives the whole variable domain EAGVAQSPRYKIIEKRQSVAFWCNPISGHATLYWYQQILGQGPKLLIQFQNNGVVDDSQLPKDRFSAERLKGVDSTLKIQPAKLEDSAVYLCASSFLGSRVETQYFGPGTRLLVL.

V usage is TRBV18 and J usage is TRBJ2-1. This CDR3 has 12 residues. CDR1 KGHSH and CDR2 LQKENI come from the germline V gene. This CDR3 is CASSRLANEQFF.

Considering frequency, this clonotype is medium-sized. This chain joins TRBV5-5 and TRBJ2-7. The germline V gene encodes CDR1 SGHKS and CDR2 YYEKEE (reference sequence). This CDR3 contains 12 residues. The CDR3 loop reads CASSLGTLEQYF.

CDR3 protein: CASSPGGQDYEQYF. The rearrangement joins TRBV5-4 to TRBJ2-7; absent DNA, TCRdb's TRBD1 call cannot be checked. The CDR3 spans 14 residues. Germline V CDR1 and CDR2: SGHNT, YYREEE (reference sequence). The whole variable domain, filled in from reference TRBV5-4 and TRBJ2-7, reads ETGVTQSPTHLIKTRGQQVTLRCSSQSGHNTVSWYQQALGQGPQFIFQYYREEENGRGNFPPRFSGLQFPNYSSELNVNALELDDSALYLCASSPGGQDYEQYFGPGTRLTVT.

V gene TRBV7-9 combines with J gene TRBJ2-1; the TCRdb call, TRBD2, lacks DNA for checking. Germline-derived CDR1 and CDR2 are SEHNR and FQNEAQ (reference sequence). The CDR3 sequence is 14 residues long. The CDR3 sequence is CASRIGGGANEQFF.

This clonotype registers medium-sized (0.01 to 0.1%) by frequency. The rearrangement joins TRBV19 to TRBJ2-1. Per the germline V gene, CDR1 is LNHDA and CDR2 is SQIVND (reference sequence). The CDR3 sequence is 17 residues long. CDR3 amino acids: CASSIGLGSQAYNEQFF.

This chain links TRBV10-3 with TRBJ2-2; the TCRdb call, TRBD2, lacks DNA for checking. Germline CDR1 ENHRY, CDR2 SYGVKD. The CDR3 extends over 15 amino acids. The chain's CDR3 is CATGTSGGRGGELFF.

This chain's CDR3 is CVSSPTSPQSSYEQYF. V usage is TRBV7-6 and J usage is TRBJ2-7; the D call from TCRdb, TRBD1, cannot be confirmed without DNA. Germline V gene data show CDR1 as SGHVS and CDR2 as FNYEAQ. This CDR3 has 16 amino acids.

The V gene is TRBV6-2 or TRBV6-3, the J gene TRBJ2-1; the D call from TCRdb, TRBD1, cannot be confirmed without DNA. Germline V CDR1 and CDR2: MNHEY, SVGEGT. The length of the CDR3 is 12 residues. CDR3 sequence reads: CASSAGAYEQFF.

This clonotype registers medium-sized by frequency. The chain joins TRBV29-1 to TRBJ1-3. The CDR3 has 14 residues. Germline values: CDR1 SQVTM, CDR2 ANQGSEA. The chain's CDR3 is CSVVVLAKENTIYF. The complete variable domain, with remaining parts taken from reference TRBV29-1 and TRBJ1-3, reads SAVISQKPSRDICQRGTSLTIQCQVDSQVTMMFWYRQQPGQSLTLIATANQGSEATYESGFVIDKFPISRPNLTFSTLTVSNMSPEDSSIYLCSVVVLAKENTIYFGEGSWLTVV.

This clonotype is classed as medium-sized by frequency. The chain links TRBV27 to TRBJ2-5; as DNA is missing, the TRBD1 call by TCRdb cannot be tested. The germline CDR1 and CDR2 sequences are MNHEY and SMNVEV (reference sequence). There are 14 residues in the CDR3. The CDR3 region is CASSPWTGQETQYF.

This chain links TRBV6-2 or TRBV6-3 with TRBJ1-4. CDR1 MNHEY and CDR2 SVGEGT come from the germline V gene. CDR3 length equals 15 residues. CDR3 protein: CASSYWPSTNEKLFF.

The chain employs TRBV6-6 and TRBJ2-1; as DNA is missing, the TRBD2 call by TCRdb cannot be tested. Germline CDR1 and CDR2: MNHNY and SVGAGI (reference sequence). CDR3 length: 14 residues. The CDR3 sequence is CASSYVAGAGEQFF.

The chain couples TRBV27 to TRBJ1-4; absent DNA, TCRdb's TRBD1 call cannot be checked. Germline CDR1 reads MNHEY; CDR2 reads SMNVEV (reference sequence). This CDR3 has 19 amino acids. The CDR3 sequence is CASSPTDGQGVGYNQKLFF. Full variable domain (missing parts from reference TRBV27 and TRBJ1-4): EAQVTQNPRYLITVTGKKLTVTCSQNMNHEYMSWYRQDPGLGLRQIYYSMNVEVTDKGDVPEGYKVSRKEKRNFPLILESPSPNQTSLYFCASSPTDGQGVGYNQKLFFGSGTQLSVL.

Measured by frequency, this clonotype is medium-sized. The V call is TRBV5-6, the J call TRBJ2-1; TCRdb outputs TRBD2, but without DNA this stays unchecked. Germline V CDR1 and CDR2: SGHDT, YYEEEE. This CDR3 spans 14 amino acids. The CDR3: CASRTSGGTALQFF.

Frequency places this clonotype as medium-sized. CDR3 sequence: CASTPLAGAPIFTGELFF. The rearrangement joins TRBV19 to TRBJ2-2; TCRdb names TRBD2, which stays unverified in the absence of DNA. The CDR3 is 18 amino acids. Per the germline V gene, CDR1 is LNHDA and CDR2 is SQIVND (reference sequence).

The rearrangement uses TRBV6-4 and TRBJ2-2; TCRdb's D gene call, TRBD1, goes unchecked for lack of DNA. This CDR3 has 14 amino acids. In germline, CDR1 is MRHNA, CDR2 SNTAGT. This CDR3 is CASSGTGDTGELFF.

The chain has TRBV7-2 and TRBJ2-2; TCRdb picks TRBD1, but there is no DNA to check that call. The CDR3 is made up of 16 amino acids. Germline-derived CDR1 and CDR2 are SGHTA and FQGNSA. CDR3 loop: CASSPPDRASAGELFF. The variable domain in full, completed from reference TRBV7-2 and TRBJ2-2, reads GAGVSQSPSNKVTEKGKDVELRCDPISGHTALYWYRQSLGQGLEFLIYFQGNSAPDKSGLPSDRFSAERTGGSVSTLTIQRTQQEDSAVYLCASSPPDRASAGELFFGEGSRLTVL.